The following is a TCR beta chain sequence with its context. An end of the junction differs from the germline gene, which may be a read error. The sample belongs to a study of PD-1 blockade in classical Hodgkin lymphoma. Across the study: The study gave patients nivolumab 3 mg/kg intravenously every 2 weeks.

Time point described: cycle 4 day 1 (C4D1), after more than five weeks of nivolumab. Following autologous stem cell transplantation, relapse occurred in every patient, and exposure to brentuximab vedotin varied. Clones were read by immunoSEQ multiplex PCR, and TCRdb kept only the in-frame ones, dropping some. The sample has just under 65,000 clones; 75% to 95% are singletons. Germline lookup yields CDR1 SGHTS and CDR2 YDEGEE. The CDR3 loop spans 13 amino acids. The J gene is TRBJ1-5, the V gene TRBV5-8; no reliable D call. The source material was peripheral blood mononuclear cells (PBMCs), sampled before the fourth cycle of nivolumab. The TCR originated in a human donor with classical Hodgkin lymphoma. CDR3 protein: CASTLLGHQPQHF. The CDR3 nucleotides read TGTGCCAGCACCTTGCTGGGTCATCAGCCCCAGCATTTT.